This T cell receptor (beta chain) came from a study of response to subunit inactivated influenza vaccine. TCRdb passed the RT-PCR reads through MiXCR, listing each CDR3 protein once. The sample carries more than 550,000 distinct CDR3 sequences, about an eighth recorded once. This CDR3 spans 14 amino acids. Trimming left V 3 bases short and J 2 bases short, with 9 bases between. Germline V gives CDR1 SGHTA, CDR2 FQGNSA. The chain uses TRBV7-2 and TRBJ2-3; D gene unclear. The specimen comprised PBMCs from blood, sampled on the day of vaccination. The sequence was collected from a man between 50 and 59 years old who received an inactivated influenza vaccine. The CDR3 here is CASSLTGLTDTQYF. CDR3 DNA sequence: TGTGCCAGCAGCTTGACGGGCCTCACAGATACGCAGTATTTT.